This TCR beta chain was recorded in a study of spatial heterogeneity in lung cancer. In the study overall: Sequences of the beta chain were consistently detected in greater numbers than alpha-chain sequences. There were, on average, more than eight raw-read appearances for each unique TCR and UMI combination.

CDR1 and CDR2 (germline): MNHNY, SVGAGI (reference sequence). The CDR3 extends over 15 amino acids. Trimming took off 5 bases at V and 5 bases at J, with 17 bases between the two ends. In this sample, this clonotype turned up many times. A distinct unique molecular identifier was carried by each TCR cDNA molecule. Using its own MiXCR run on the 5' RACE reads, TCRdb lists one record per CDR3 protein. The sample lists more than 20,000 distinct CDR3 sequences; 4.6% were seen once. Regarding time point: sample taken at primary tumor resection. In each case, whole RNA from tumor, nontumor lung or frozen PBMC was sequenced unsorted. Samples came from some 73 TRACERx patients with untreated early-stage lung cancer.

The starting material was PBMCs, obtained at surgery. The V call is TRBV6-6, the J call TRBJ2-3, with no clear D. This receptor was taken from a male donor with early-stage non-small cell lung cancer. The CDR3 is CASSDPDREGDTQYF. The CDR3 coding sequence is TGTGCCAGCAGTGACCCGGACCGCGAAGGAGATACGCAGTATTTT.